The clone carrying this T cell receptor beta chain has at least ten counts. Its specificity is not known. Primers used in a second PCR of roughly 6 to 12 cycles were a sample-barcoded 5' primer and a J-beta primer mix. TCRdb called the 5' RACE reads again in MiXCR, with one record for every CDR3 protein. The repertoire consists of roughly 680,000 distinct CDR3 sequences, with 52% occurring once and the leading ten covering roughly 14%. This sample is drawn from a study of blood T cells in healthy people across ages. General study points: It was the long-lived donors that had more naive CD4+ cells and higher diversity than aged donors. Unsorted PBMC material precluded a definitive naive versus antigen-experienced comparison.

The germline gives CDR1 SQVTM, CDR2 ANQGSEA. V was pared by 4 bases and J by 0 bases, with 7 bases between. The CDR3 runs 12 residues. It was approximately 10 milliliters of peripheral blood that were drawn from each donor. Sequencing was done on a sample of blood. The sequence was collected from a woman aged 80 or over in good health. This chain joins TRBV29-1 and TRBJ2-7; D is possibly TRBD1 or TRBD2 (5 bases each). The CDR3 nucleotides are TGCAGCGTTGGGGGGATCTCCTACGAGCAGTACTTC. This encodes CSVGGISYEQYF.